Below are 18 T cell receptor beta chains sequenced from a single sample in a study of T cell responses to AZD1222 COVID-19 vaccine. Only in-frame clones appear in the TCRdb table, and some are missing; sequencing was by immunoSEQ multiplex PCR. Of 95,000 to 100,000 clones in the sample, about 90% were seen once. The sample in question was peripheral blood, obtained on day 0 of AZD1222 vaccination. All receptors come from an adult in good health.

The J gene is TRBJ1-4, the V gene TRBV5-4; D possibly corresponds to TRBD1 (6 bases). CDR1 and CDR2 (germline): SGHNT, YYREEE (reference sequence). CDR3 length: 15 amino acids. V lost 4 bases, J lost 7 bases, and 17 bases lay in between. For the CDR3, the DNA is TGTGCCAGCAGCGGTCCGACAGGAGAGGGTGAAAAACTGTTTTTT. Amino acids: CASSGPTGEGEKLFF. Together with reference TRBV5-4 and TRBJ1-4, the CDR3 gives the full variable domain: ETGVTQSPTHLIKTRGQQVTLRCSSQSGHNTVSWYQQALGQGPQFIFQYYREEENGRGNFPPRFSGLQFPNYSSELNVNALELDDSALYLCASSGPTGEGEKLFFGSGTQLSVL.

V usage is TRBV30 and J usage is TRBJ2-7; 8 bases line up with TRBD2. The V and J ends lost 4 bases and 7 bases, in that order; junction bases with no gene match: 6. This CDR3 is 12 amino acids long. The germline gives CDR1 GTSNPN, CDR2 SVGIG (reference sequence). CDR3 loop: CAWTRIAGEQYF. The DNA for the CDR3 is TGTGCCTGGACACGTATAGCGGGAGAGCAGTACTTC.

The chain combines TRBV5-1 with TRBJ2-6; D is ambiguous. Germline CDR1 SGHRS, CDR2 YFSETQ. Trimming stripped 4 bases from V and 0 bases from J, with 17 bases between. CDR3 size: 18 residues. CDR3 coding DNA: TGCGCCAGCAGCAGGCTGGGCGACCGTTACTCTGGGGCCAACGTCCTGACTTTC. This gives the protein CASSRLGDRYSGANVLTF. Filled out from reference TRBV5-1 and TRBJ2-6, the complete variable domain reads KAGVTQTPRYLIKTRGQQVTLSCSPISGHRSVSWYQQTPGQGLQFLFEYFSETQRNKGNFPGRFSGRQFSNSRSEMNVSTLELGDSALYLCASSRLGDRYSGANVLTFGAGSRLTVL.

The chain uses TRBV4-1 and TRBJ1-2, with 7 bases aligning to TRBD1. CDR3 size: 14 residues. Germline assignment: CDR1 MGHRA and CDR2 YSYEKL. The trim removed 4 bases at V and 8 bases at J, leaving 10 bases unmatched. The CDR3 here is CASSLSEGAPGYTF. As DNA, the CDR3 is TGCGCCAGCAGCCTTTCGGAGGGGGCGCCAGGCTACACCTTC.

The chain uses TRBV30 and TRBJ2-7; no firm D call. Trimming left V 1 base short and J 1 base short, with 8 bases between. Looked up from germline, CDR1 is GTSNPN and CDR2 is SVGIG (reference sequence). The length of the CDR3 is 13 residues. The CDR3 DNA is TGTGCCTGGAGTGCCGGTCTATCCTACGAGCAGTACTTC. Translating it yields CAWSAGLSYEQYF.

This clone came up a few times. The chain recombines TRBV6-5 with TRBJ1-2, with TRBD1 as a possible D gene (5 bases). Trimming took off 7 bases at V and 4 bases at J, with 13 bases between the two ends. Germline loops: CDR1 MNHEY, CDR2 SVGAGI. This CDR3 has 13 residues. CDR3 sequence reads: CASNAGDGYGYTF. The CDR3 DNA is TGTGCCAGCAATGCCGGGGACGGCTATGGCTACACCTTC.

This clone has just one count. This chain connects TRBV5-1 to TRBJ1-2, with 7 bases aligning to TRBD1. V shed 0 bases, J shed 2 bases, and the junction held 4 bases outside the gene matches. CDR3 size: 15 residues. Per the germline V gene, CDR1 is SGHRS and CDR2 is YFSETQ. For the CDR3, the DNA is TGCGCCAGCAGCTTGGGGGGACAGCTGAACTATGGCTACACCTTC. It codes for CASSLGGQLNYGYTF.

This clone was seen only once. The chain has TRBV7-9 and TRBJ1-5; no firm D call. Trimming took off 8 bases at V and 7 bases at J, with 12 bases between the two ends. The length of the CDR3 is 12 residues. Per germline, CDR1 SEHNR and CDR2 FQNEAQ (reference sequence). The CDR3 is CASAREGQPQHF. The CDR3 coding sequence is TGTGCCAGCGCCCGGGAAGGGCAGCCCCAGCATTTT.

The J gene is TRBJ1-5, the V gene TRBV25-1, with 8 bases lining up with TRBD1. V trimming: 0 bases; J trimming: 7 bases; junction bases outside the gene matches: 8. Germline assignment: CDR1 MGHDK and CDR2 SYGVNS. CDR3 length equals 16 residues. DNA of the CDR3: TGTGCCAGCAGTGAATATTCCGGACAGGGCAGCCAGCCCCAGCATTTT. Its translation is CASSEYSGQGSQPQHF.

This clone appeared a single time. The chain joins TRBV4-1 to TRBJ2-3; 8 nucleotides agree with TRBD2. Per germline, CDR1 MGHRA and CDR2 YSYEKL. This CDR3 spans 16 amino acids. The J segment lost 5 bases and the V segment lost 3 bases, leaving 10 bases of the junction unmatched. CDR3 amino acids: CASSHFSGSVRDTQYF. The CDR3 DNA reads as TGCGCCAGCAGCCACTTCAGCGGGAGTGTCAGAGATACGCAGTATTTT.

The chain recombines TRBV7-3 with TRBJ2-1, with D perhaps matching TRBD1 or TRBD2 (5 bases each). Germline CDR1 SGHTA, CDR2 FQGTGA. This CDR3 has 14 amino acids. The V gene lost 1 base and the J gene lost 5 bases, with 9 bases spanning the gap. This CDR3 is CASSLNGADNEQFF. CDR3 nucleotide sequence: TGTGCCAGCAGCTTAAACGGGGCAGACAATGAGCAGTTCTTC.

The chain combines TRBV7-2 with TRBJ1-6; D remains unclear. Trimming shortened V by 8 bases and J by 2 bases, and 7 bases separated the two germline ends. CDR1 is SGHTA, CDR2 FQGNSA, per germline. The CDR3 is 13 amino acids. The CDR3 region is CASDMAYNSPLHF. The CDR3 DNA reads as TGTGCCAGCGACATGGCCTATAATTCACCCCTCCACTTT.

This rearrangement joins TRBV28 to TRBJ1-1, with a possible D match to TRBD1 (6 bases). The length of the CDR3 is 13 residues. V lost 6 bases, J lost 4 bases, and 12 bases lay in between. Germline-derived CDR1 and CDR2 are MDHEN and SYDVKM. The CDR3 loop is CASSQQGITEAFF. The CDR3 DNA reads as TGTGCCAGCAGCCAACAGGGAATCACTGAAGCTTTCTTT.

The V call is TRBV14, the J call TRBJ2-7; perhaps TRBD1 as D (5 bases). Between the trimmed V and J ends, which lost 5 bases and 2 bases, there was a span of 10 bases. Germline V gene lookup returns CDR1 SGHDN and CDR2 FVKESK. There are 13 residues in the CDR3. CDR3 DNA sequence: TGTGCCAGCAGCAGACAGCTTACCTACGAGCAGTACTTC. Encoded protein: CASSRQLTYEQYF.

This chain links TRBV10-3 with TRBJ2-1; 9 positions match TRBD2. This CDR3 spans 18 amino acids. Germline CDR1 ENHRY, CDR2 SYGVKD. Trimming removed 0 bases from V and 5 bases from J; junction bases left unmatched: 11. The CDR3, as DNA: TGTGCCATCAGTGAGTCGTCGTTGGCGGGAGGGGTGGACAATGAGCAGTTCTTC. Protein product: CAISESSLAGGVDNEQFF.

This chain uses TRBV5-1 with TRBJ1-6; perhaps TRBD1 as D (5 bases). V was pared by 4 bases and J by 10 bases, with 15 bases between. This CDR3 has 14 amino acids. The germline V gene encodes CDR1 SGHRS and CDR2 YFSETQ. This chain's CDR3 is CASSVDRGISPLHF. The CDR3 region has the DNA TGCGCCAGCAGCGTCGACCGGGGCATCTCACCCCTCCACTTT.

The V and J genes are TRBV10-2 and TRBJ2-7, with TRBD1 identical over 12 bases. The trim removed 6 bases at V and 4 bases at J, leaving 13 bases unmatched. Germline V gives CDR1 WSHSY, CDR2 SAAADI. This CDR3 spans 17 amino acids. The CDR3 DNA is TGCGCCAGCAGCGAAATACCGGGACAGGGGGCGCGTTACGAGCAGTACTTC. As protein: CASSEIPGQGARYEQYF.

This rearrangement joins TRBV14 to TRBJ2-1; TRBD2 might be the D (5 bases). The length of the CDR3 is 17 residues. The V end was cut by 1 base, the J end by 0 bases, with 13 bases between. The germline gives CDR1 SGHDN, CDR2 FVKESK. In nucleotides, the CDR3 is TGTGCCAGCAGCCAAGGTATCGAGGGAAGCTCCTACAATGAGCAGTTCTTC. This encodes CASSQGIEGSSYNEQFF.